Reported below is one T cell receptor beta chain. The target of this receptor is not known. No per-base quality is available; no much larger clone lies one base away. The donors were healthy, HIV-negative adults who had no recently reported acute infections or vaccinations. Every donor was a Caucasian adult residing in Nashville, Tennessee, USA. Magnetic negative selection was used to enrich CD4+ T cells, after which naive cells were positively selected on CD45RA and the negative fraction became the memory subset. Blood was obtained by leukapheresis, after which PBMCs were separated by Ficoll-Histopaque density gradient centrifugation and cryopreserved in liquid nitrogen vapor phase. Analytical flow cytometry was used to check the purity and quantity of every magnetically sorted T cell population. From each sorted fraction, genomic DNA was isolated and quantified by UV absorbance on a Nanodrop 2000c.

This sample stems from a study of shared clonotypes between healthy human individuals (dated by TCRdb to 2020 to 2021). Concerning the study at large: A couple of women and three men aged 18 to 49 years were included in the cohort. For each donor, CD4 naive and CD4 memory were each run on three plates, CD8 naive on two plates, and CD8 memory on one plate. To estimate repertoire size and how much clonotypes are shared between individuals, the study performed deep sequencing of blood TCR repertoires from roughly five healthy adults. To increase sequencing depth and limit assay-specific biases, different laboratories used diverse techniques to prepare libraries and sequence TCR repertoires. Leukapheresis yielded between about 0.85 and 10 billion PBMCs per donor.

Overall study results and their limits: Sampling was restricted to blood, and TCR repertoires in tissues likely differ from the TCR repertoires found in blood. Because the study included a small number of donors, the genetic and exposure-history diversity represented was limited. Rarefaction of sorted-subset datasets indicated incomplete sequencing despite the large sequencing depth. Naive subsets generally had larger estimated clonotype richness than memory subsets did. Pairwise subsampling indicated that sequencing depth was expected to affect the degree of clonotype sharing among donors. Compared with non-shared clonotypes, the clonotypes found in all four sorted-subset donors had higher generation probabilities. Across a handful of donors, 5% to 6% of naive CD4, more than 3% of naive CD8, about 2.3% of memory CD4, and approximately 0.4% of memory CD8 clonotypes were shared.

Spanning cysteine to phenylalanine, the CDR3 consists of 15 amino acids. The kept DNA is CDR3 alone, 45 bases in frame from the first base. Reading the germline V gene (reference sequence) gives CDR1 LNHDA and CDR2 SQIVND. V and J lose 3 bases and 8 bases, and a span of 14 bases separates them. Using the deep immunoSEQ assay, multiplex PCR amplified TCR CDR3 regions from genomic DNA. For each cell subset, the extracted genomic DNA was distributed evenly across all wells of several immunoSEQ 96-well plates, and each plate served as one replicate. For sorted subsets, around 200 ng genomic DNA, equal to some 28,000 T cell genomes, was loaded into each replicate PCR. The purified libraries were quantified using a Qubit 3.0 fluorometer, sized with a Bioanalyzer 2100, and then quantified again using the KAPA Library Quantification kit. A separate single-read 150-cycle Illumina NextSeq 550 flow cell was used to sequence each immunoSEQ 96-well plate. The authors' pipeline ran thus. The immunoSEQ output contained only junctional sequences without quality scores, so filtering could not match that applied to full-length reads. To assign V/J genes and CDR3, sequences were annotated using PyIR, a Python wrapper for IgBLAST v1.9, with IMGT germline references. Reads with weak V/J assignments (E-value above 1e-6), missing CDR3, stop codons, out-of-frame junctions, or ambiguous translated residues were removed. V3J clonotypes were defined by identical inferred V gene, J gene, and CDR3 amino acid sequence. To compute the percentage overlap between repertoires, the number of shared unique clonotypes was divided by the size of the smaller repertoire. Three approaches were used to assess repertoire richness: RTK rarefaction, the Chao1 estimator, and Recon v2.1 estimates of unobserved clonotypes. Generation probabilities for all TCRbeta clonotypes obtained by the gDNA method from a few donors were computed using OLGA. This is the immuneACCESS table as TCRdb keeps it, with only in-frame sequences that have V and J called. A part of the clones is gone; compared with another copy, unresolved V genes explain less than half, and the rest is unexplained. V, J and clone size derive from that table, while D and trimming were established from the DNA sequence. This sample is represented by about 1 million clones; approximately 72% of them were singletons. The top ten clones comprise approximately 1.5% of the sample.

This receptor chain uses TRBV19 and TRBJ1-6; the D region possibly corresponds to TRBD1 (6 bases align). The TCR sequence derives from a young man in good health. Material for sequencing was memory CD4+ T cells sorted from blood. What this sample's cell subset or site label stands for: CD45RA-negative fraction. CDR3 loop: CASSMTWAGDSPLHF. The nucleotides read TGTGCCAGTAGTATGACGTGGGCAGGGGATTCACCCCTCCACTTT.